This note documents a single TCR beta chain sequence. Per the original methods: By means of reference gene primer amplification, nucleated cell counts were estimated. Repertoires were generated with immunoSEQ multiplex PCR, while TCRdb's copy carries only in-frame clones and drops some. V and J calls and clone size come straight from that table; D and trimming were deduced from the DNA. The sample shows some 190,000 clones, more than 75% of them seen only once. This sample stems from a study of blood T cell repertoires in COVID-19. Looking at the study overall: From the United States, Italy and Spain came samples of acute and convalescent COVID-19. PBMCs, B-cell-depleted T cells, or T cells were the source of the cDNA or gDNA that made up the material.

The sample was peripheral blood. The TCR sequence derives from a person between 65 and 79 years old with COVID-19, enrolled during active disease.

The DNA of the CDR3 is TGTGCCAGCAGCAAGAGTCGACTGGGTCACACCGGGGAGCTGTTTTTT. It yields the protein CASSKSRLGHTGELFF. This chain links TRBV7-2 with TRBJ2-2; D gene uncertain. Germline lookup yields CDR1 SGHTA and CDR2 FQGNSA. CDR3 length: 16 residues. V was clipped by 5 bases and J by 3 bases, with 16 bases between them.